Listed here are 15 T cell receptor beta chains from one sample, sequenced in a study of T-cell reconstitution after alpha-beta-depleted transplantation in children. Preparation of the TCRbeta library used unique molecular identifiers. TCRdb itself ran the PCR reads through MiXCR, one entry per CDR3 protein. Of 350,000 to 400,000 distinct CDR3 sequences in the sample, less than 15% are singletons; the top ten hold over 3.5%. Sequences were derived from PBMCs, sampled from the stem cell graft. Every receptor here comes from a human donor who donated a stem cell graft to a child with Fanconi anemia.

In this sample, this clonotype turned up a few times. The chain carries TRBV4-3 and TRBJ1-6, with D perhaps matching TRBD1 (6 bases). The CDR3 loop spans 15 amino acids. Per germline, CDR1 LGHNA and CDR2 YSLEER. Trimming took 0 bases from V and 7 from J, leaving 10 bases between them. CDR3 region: CASSQEQGRNSPLHF. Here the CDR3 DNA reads TGCGCCAGCAGCCAAGAACAGGGCAGGAATTCACCCCTCCACTTT.

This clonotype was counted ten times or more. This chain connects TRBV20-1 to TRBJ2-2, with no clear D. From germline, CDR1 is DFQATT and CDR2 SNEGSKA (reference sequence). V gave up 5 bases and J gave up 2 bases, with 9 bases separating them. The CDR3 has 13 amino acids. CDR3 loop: CSAWTVNTGELFF. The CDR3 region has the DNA TGCAGTGCTTGGACGGTTAACACCGGGGAGCTGTTTTTT.

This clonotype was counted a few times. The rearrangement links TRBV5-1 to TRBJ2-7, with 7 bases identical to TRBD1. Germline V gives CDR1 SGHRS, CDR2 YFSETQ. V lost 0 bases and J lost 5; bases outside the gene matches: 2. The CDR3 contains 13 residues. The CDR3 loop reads CASSLGGGDEQYV. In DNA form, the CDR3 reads TGCGCCAGCAGCTTGGGAGGGGGCGACGAGCAGTACGTC.

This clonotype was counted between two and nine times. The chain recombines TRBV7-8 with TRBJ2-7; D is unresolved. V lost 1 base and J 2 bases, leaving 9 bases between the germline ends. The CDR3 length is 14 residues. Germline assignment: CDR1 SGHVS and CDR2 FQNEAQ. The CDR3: CASSLGTVAYEQYV. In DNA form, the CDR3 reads TGTGCCAGCAGCTTAGGCACAGTAGCCTACGAGCAGTACGTC.

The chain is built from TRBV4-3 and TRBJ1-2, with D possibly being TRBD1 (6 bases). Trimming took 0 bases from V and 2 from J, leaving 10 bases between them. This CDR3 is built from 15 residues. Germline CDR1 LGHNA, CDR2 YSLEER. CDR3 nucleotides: TGCGCCAGCAGCCAAGATCTCGGGGGCAACTATGGCTACACCTTC. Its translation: CASSQDLGGNYGYTF.

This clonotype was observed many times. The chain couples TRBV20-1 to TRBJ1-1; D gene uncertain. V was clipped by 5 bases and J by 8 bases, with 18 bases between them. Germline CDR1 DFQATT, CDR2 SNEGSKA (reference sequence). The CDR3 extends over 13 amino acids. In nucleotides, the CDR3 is TGCAGTGCTGGATCATCCCGTACAATAGAAGCTTTCTTT. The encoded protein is CSAGSSRTIEAFF.

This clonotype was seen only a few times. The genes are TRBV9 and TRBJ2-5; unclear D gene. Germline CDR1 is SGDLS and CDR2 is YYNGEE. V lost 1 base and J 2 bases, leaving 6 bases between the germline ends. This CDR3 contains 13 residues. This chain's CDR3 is CASSVTSQETQYF. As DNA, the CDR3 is TGTGCCAGCAGCGTAACCTCTCAAGAGACCCAGTACTTC.

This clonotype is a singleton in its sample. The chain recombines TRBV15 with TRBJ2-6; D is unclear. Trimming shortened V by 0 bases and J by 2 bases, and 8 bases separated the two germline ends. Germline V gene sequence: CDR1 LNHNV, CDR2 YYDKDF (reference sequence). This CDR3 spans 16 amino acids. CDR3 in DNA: TGTGCCACCAGCAGAGATCGGCTGGCTGGGGCCAACGTCCTGACTTTC. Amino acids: CATSRDRLAGANVLTF.

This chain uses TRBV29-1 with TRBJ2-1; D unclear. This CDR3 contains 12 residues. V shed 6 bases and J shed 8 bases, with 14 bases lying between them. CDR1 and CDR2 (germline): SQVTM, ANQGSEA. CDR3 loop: CSVESSIYEQFF. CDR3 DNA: TGCAGCGTCGAGTCTTCTATCTATGAGCAGTTCTTC.

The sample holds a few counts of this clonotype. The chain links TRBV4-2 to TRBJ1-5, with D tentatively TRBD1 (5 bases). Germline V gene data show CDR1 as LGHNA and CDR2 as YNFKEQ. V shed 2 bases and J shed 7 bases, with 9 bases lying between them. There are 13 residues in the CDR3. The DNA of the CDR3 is TGTGCCAGCAGCCAATGGGGGGGACAGCCCCAGCATTTT. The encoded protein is CASSQWGGQPQHF.

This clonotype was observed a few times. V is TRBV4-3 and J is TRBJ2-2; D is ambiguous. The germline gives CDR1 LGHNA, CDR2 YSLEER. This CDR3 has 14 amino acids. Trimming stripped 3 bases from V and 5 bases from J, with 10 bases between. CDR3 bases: TGCGCCAGCAGCCACCGCGAGCAAACCGGGGAGCTGTTTTTT. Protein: CASSHREQTGELFF.

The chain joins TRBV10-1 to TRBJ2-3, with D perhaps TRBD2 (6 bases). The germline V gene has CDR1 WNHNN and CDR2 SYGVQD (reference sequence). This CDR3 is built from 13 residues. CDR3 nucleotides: TGCGCGAGCGGGCAGGACCTCACAGATACGCAGTATTTT. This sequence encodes CASGQDLTDTQYF.

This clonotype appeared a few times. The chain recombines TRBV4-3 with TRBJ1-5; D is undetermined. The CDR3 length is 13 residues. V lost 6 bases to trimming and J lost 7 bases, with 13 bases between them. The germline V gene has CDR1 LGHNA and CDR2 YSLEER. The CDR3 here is CASSPTLSQPQHF. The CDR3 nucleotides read TGCGCCAGCAGTCCTACGCTGAGCCAGCCCCAGCATTTT.

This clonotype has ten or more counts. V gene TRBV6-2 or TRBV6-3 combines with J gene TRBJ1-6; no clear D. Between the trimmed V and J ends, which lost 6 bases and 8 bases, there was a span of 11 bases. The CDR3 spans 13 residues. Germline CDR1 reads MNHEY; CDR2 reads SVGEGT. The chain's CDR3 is CASRDIGDSPLHF. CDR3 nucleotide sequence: TGTGCCAGCAGAGACATCGGGGATTCACCCCTCCACTTT.

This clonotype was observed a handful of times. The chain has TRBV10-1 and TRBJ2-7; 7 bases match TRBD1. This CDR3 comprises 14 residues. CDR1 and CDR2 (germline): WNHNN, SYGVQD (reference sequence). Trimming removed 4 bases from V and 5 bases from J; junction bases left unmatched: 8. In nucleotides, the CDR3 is TGCGCCAGCAGTGGACAGGGATTGGAAAACGAGCAGTACTTC. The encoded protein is CASSGQGLENEQYF.